The clone carrying this T cell receptor (beta chain) was seen just once. Profiling relied on immunoSEQ multiplex PCR, and the TCRdb table lists in-frame clones only, not all of them. The repertoire holds millions of clones, with 90% to 95% as singletons. This specimen belongs to a study of shared clonotypes between healthy human individuals. The junction had 5 bases not matched to a gene; V was cut back by 7 bases and J by 5 bases. The CDR3 spans 13 residues. CDR1 SNHLY and CDR2 FYNNEI come from the germline V gene. This receptor was identified in a man aged 18 to 29 in good health. The gene calls are TRBV2 and TRBJ1-2, with 9 bases that match TRBD1. The source material was naive CD4+ T cells sorted from blood. Specified subset: CD45RA+ positively selected. Here the CDR3 reads CASIIGQGYGYTF. CDR3 DNA: TGTGCCAGCATAATCGGACAGGGGTATGGCTACACCTTC.